One sample yielded the 29 T cell receptor beta chains listed below, sequenced in a study of CD8+ T cells in alopecia areata. RNA was isolated and reverse transcribed to cDNA, the sequencing template. The assay was immunoSEQ multiplex PCR, and TCRdb's table has in-frame clones only and misses some. The sample records roughly 170,000 clones, around 58% being singletons. Documented treatment: oral pan-JAK inhibitor, 5-10 mg twice daily. The sample consisted of CD8+ T cells sorted from blood, taken at week 24, from a patient treated with tofacitinib. The receptor source for this set is a human donor with alopecia areata.

The chain couples TRBV27 to TRBJ1-1, with 7 bases lining up with TRBD1. The CDR3 sequence is 13 residues long. Germline V gene data show CDR1 as MNHEY and CDR2 as SMNVEV (reference sequence). V was pared by 5 bases and J by 6 bases, with 6 bases of the junction left unmatched. CDR3 loop: CASSPPDRAEAFF. DNA for the CDR3: TGTGCCAGCAGTCCACCCGACAGGGCTGAAGCTTTCTTT.

In regard to this clone: This specimen includes other DNA sequences encoding the same CDR3. J is TRBJ1-5 and V is TRBV30; no clear D gene. Per the germline V gene, CDR1 is GTSNPN and CDR2 is SVGIG (reference sequence). The CDR3 has 16 amino acids. The V end lost 0 bases, the J end lost 4 bases, and 16 bases lay between the germline ends. CDR3: CAWSVWADRVNQPQHF. In DNA, the CDR3 is TGTGCCTGGAGTGTATGGGCAGACCGAGTAAATCAGCCCCAGCATTTT.

The V gene is TRBV27, the J gene TRBJ2-1, with 7 bases lining up with TRBD1. Germline V gives CDR1 MNHEY, CDR2 SMNVEV (reference sequence). This CDR3 has 13 amino acids. J was trimmed by 6 bases and V by 6 bases; bases with no gene match: 5. The CDR3 loop reads CASRSGQVNEQFF. As DNA, the CDR3 is TGTGCCAGCAGATCAGGACAGGTCAATGAGCAGTTCTTC.

The chain has TRBV29-1 and TRBJ2-7; D is possibly TRBD1 (6 bases). With 6 bases removed from V and 5 bases from J, the gap between germline ends came to 11 bases. The V gene's germline CDR1 is SQVTM and CDR2 ANQGSEA. The CDR3 totals 11 residues. CDR3 DNA sequence: TGCAGCGTCCACACAGGGAACGAGCAGTACTTC. Residues: CSVHTGNEQYF.

This clone was detected a few times. The rearrangement joins TRBV10-3 to TRBJ1-6; no clear D gene. Germline loops: CDR1 ENHRY, CDR2 SYGVKD. Trimming removed 3 bases from V and 5 bases from J, with 8 bases in between. The CDR3 covers 14 residues. In DNA, the CDR3 is TGTGCCATCAGTGACCCAGACGATAATTCACCCCTCCACTTT. Protein sequence: CAISDPDDNSPLHF.

The chain carries TRBV6-5 and TRBJ2-1, with unresolved D. This CDR3 has 12 residues. V was pared by 6 bases and J by 8 bases, with 11 bases between. CDR1 MNHEY and CDR2 SVGAGI come from the germline V gene. CDR3 loop: CASSKNGDEQFF. Here the CDR3 DNA reads TGTGCCAGCAGCAAAAATGGCGATGAGCAGTTCTTC.

The chain is built from TRBV30 and TRBJ2-1; TRBD1 agrees at 7 bases. CDR3 length: 13 amino acids. V lost 4 bases to trimming and J lost 8 bases; unmatched junction nucleotides: 8. CDR1 is GTSNPN and CDR2 is SVGIG in the germline V gene (reference sequence). The CDR3 is CAWKDRLGYEQFF. The CDR3 nucleotides read TGTGCCTGGAAGGACAGGCTGGGGTATGAGCAGTTCTTC.

The CDR3 region is CAGGASAREKLFF. The CDR3 coding sequence is TGTGCCGGGGGGGCATCAGCTCGGGAAAAACTGTTTTTT. J is TRBJ1-4 and V is TRBV30, with TRBD1 as a possible D gene (6 bases). CDR3 length: 13 amino acids. CDR1 and CDR2 (germline): GTSNPN, SVGIG (reference sequence). Trimming took off 8 bases at V and 8 bases at J, with 18 bases between the two ends.

This clone has a handful of counts. V is TRBV2 and J is TRBJ2-4, with unresolved D. CDR3 size: 15 residues. The germline V and J ends were trimmed by 2 bases and 6 bases, with 14 bases remaining between them. Germline assignment: CDR1 SNHLY and CDR2 FYNNEI. In nucleotides, the CDR3 is TGTGCCAGCAGTGAATATTGGGAACTCCGAAACATTCAGTACTTC. Translation: CASSEYWELRNIQYF.

The chain has TRBV10-3 and TRBJ2-7; D tentatively reads TRBD1 or TRBD2 (6 bases each). This CDR3 is built from 14 residues. CDR1 ENHRY and CDR2 SYGVKD come from the germline V gene. The V end lost 7 bases, the J end lost 3 bases, and 16 bases lay between the germline ends. The CDR3 coding sequence is TGTGCCATCACGCCCAGCGGAGGGGGCTACGAGCAGTACTTC. Residues: CAITPSGGGYEQYF.

The chain combines TRBV27 with TRBJ1-2; D is undetermined. The CDR3 is 11 residues long. V lost 5 bases and J 6 bases, leaving 7 bases between the germline ends. CDR1 and CDR2 from the germline V gene are MNHEY and SMNVEV (reference sequence). CDR3 DNA: TGTGCCAGCAGTGGTGTAGATGGCTACACCTTC. This gives the protein CASSGVDGYTF.

The rearrangement links TRBV18 to TRBJ2-1; 8 nucleotides match TRBD2. Per germline, CDR1 KGHSH and CDR2 LQKENI. V lost 0 bases and J lost 4; bases outside the gene matches: 8. The CDR3 loop spans 17 amino acids. The CDR3 protein is CASSPPGVAGRYNEQFF. The CDR3 nucleotides are TGTGCCAGCTCACCACCCGGGGTAGCGGGGAGATACAATGAGCAGTTCTTC.

The genes are TRBV7-8 and TRBJ1-2; unclear D gene. Germline CDR1 is SGHVS and CDR2 is FQNEAQ. V lost 2 bases and J 4 bases, leaving 14 bases between the germline ends. The CDR3 runs 15 residues. The CDR3 DNA follows: TGTGCCAGCAGCTTATTGGCTCGGGAGATCTATGGCTACACCTTC. Translation gives CASSLLAREIYGYTF.

This clone was recorded a few times. This chain uses TRBV5-6 with TRBJ1-5, with D hard to call. Trimming cost V 4 bases and J 3 bases, with 8 bases left between them. From germline, CDR1 is SGHDT and CDR2 YYEEEE. This CDR3 spans 13 amino acids. CDR3 DNA sequence: TGTGCCAGCAGCCCTTCCGCCAATCAGCCCCAGCATTTT. Translation gives CASSPSANQPQHF.

The CDR3 spells CASSQTGGADHEQYF. CDR3 DNA sequence: TGTGCCAGCAGCCAAACAGGGGGTGCAGACCACGAGCAGTACTTC. The chain uses TRBV14 and TRBJ2-7; TRBD1 matches at 8 bases. V lost 2 bases to trimming and J lost 5 bases; unmatched junction nucleotides: 8. This CDR3 contains 15 residues. The germline V gene encodes CDR1 SGHDN and CDR2 FVKESK.

The CDR3 nucleotides are TGTGCCAGCAGCCAAGAACAGGGGGCGAACACCGGGGAGCTGTTTTTT. As protein: CASSQEQGANTGELFF. The chain combines TRBV4-2 with TRBJ2-2; the match to TRBD1 covers 8 bases. The CDR3 has 16 amino acids. CDR1 is LGHNA, CDR2 YNFKEQ, per germline. V gave up 0 bases and J gave up 0 bases; unmatched junction bases: 0.

The chain couples TRBV30 to TRBJ1-6, with D possibly matching TRBD1 (5 bases). Germline values: CDR1 GTSNPN, CDR2 SVGIG (reference sequence). This CDR3 has 14 residues. V shed 4 bases and J shed 7 bases, with 14 bases lying between them. The CDR3 spells CAWTRGTRNSPLHF. The CDR3 DNA sequence: TGTGCCTGGACCCGAGGGACCAGGAATTCACCCCTCCACTTT.

This rearrangement joins TRBV7-8 to TRBJ1-2; D may be TRBD1 (5 bases). There are 11 residues in the CDR3. Trimming shortened V by 11 bases and J by 7 bases, and 14 bases separated the two germline ends. CDR1 and CDR2 from the germline V gene are SGHVS and FQNEAQ. The CDR3 loop is CASTSGGGYTF. As DNA, the CDR3 is TGTGCCTCAACCTCTGGGGGTGGCTACACCTTC.

This clone showed up just once. The chain has TRBV2 and TRBJ1-5; possible D gene TRBD1, 6 bases. This CDR3 contains 13 residues. V lost 8 bases, J lost 0 bases, and 8 bases lay in between. CDR1 and CDR2 (germline): SNHLY, FYNNEI. CDR3 loop: CASQGYSNQPQHF. For the CDR3, the DNA is TGTGCCAGCCAGGGGTATAGCAATCAGCCCCAGCATTTT.

The chain employs TRBV7-9 and TRBJ1-6, with D possibly matching TRBD1 (6 bases). The CDR3 contains 15 residues. V was pared by 7 bases and J by 1 base, with 11 bases between. CDR1 is SEHNR, CDR2 FQNEAQ, per germline (reference sequence). The CDR3 here is CASNTQGSYNSPLHF. In nucleotides, the CDR3 is TGTGCCAGCAACACGCAGGGGTCCTATAATTCACCCCTCCACTTT.

The chain links TRBV9 to TRBJ2-2, with 11 positions matching TRBD2. Looked up from germline, CDR1 is SGDLS and CDR2 is YYNGEE. Losses at the gene ends were 6 bases for V and 6 bases for J; bases not matched to a gene: 7. The CDR3 covers 15 residues. CDR3: CASTRLAGFSGELFF. For the CDR3, the DNA is TGTGCCAGCACCCGACTAGCGGGGTTTTCCGGGGAGCTGTTTTTT.

The chain carries TRBV4-1 and TRBJ2-1; the D is unclear. CDR3 size: 11 residues. V was pared by 0 bases and J by 12 bases, with 6 bases between. Germline values: CDR1 MGHRA, CDR2 YSYEKL. As DNA, the CDR3 is TGCGCCAGCAGCCAAGATTTCCGGCAGTTCTTC. This sequence encodes CASSQDFRQFF.

This clone showed up many times. For the CDR3, the DNA is TGTGCCAGCAGCACATCCTACATCGACATGGCTGAAGCTTTCTTT. This codes for CASSTSYIDMAEAFF. The chain joins TRBV7-9 to TRBJ1-1; D gene unclear. Germline values: CDR1 SEHNR, CDR2 FQNEAQ (reference sequence). The V end was cut by 5 bases, the J end by 6 bases, with 19 bases between. This CDR3 has 15 residues.

The chain joins TRBV30 to TRBJ2-2; D uncertain. From germline, CDR1 is GTSNPN and CDR2 SVGIG (reference sequence). The CDR3 totals 10 residues. Between the trimmed V and J ends, which lost 7 bases and 6 bases, there was a span of 6 bases. The DNA for the CDR3 is TGTGCCTCACTGGCCGGGGAGCTGTTTTTT. This translates into CASLAGELFF.

In the case of this clone: The same CDR3 is also encoded by other DNA sequences in this sample. The chain employs TRBV27 and TRBJ2-1; the match to TRBD1 covers 8 bases. CDR3 size: 12 residues. V lost 8 bases, J lost 4 bases, and 1 base stayed unmatched. Germline assignment: CDR1 MNHEY and CDR2 SMNVEV (reference sequence). CDR3: CASRTGYNEQFF. The DNA for the CDR3 is TGTGCCAGCCGGACAGGGTACAATGAGCAGTTCTTC.

V is TRBV7-9 and J is TRBJ2-5; 7 bases match TRBD1. CDR1 is SEHNR, CDR2 FQNEAQ, per germline (reference sequence). This CDR3 has 17 amino acids. Trimming at V came to 5 bases and at J to 4 bases, leaving 16 bases not matched to a gene. The CDR3 spells CASSPPGRQGGGETQYF. The CDR3 DNA follows: TGTGCCAGCAGCCCCCCCGGACGACAGGGTGGTGGAGAGACCCAGTACTTC.

CDR3 amino acids: CASSPHLPPVYSNQPQHF. The CDR3 DNA follows: TGTGCCAGCAGCCCGCATTTACCCCCGGTCTATAGCAATCAGCCCCAGCATTTT. V usage is TRBV5-6 and J usage is TRBJ1-5, with D uncertain. CDR3 length: 18 residues. V was pared by 4 bases and J by 0 bases, with 20 bases between. Germline CDR1 is SGHDT and CDR2 is YYEEEE.

The V gene is TRBV2, the J gene TRBJ2-5, with 9 nucleotides matching TRBD1. CDR3 length equals 17 residues. Germline CDR1 and CDR2: SNHLY and FYNNEI. The V and J ends lost 0 bases and 5 bases, in that order; junction bases with no gene match: 10. In DNA, the CDR3 is TGTGCCAGCAGTGAAGCAGGGACAGGGCCTGGGTTGGAGACCCAGTACTTC. It yields the protein CASSEAGTGPGLETQYF.

This sequence joins TRBV15 and TRBJ2-4, with D hard to call. Between the trimmed V and J ends, which lost 4 bases and 0 bases, there was a span of 16 bases. Germline CDR1 is LNHNV and CDR2 is YYDKDF (reference sequence). The CDR3 is 17 residues long. The CDR3 protein is CATSTRTVLRAKNIQYF. The CDR3 DNA follows: TGTGCCACCAGCACCCGGACCGTTCTGAGAGCCAAAAACATTCAGTACTTC.